Following are 32 T cell receptor beta chains from one sample sequenced in a study of regulatory T cells in long-lasting Graves disease (dated by TCRdb to the early 2020s). The time point label for this specimen denotes: newly diagnosed GD, antithyroid drugs for less than 3 months. For both TCR sequencing and RNA sequencing, RNA was extracted from PBMCs using TRIzol. The protocol used for the library was multiplex PCR. The sequencing machine was an Illumina HiSeq 4000. TCR beta libraries were built with iRepertoire HTBI primers and Arm-PCR amplification of CDR3 regions. The public sequencing data were trimmed at Q25 with fastp and processed into clonotypes with MiXCR by TCRdb, which kept only in-frame beta chains. Identical CDR3 proteins give one entry, which carries the most common genes and DNA. The sample includes about 540,000 distinct CDR3 sequences, with approximately 15% observed a single time. The top ten clonotypes cover roughly a tenth of the sample.

The sample also formed part of further work on T cells in Graves' hyperthyroidism and ophthalmopathy.

Material: peripheral blood mononuclear cells (PBMCs), obtained at new diagnosis, from a patient treated with antithyroid drugs. These receptors were collected from a man between 25 and 39 years old with Graves disease. Donor details come from another sample of the same person, matched by shared clones.

The chain carries TRBV25-1 and TRBJ2-1, with D uncertain. In germline, CDR1 is MGHDK, CDR2 SYGVNS. V was trimmed by 6 bases and J by 8 bases, leaving 14 bases between them. The CDR3 is 13 residues long. DNA of the CDR3: TGTGCCAGCAGAGGTTGGGTGTTCGATGAGCAGTTCTTC. This encodes CASRGWVFDEQFF.

This clonotype was picked up many times. The rearrangement uses TRBV2 and TRBJ2-5, with a possible D match to TRBD1 (7 bases). Germline CDR1 and CDR2: SNHLY and FYNNEI. The V gene lost 8 bases and the J gene lost 5 bases, with 24 bases spanning the gap. This CDR3 is built from 16 residues. The DNA of the CDR3 is TGTGCCAGCGGCCAGGGGGGCTACTGGAGTAAGGAGACCCAGTACTTC. Translating gives CASGQGGYWSKETQYF.

Details on this clonotype: With a much larger clone just one base away, this may be a read error. The V and J genes are TRBV30 and TRBJ1-1; a possible D gene is TRBD1 (5 bases). This CDR3 is built from 15 residues. Germline values: CDR1 GTSNPN, CDR2 SVGIG (reference sequence). For the CDR3, the DNA is TGTGCCTGGAGTAGAGGGATTGGGGGTCCTACTGAAGCTCTCTTT. Amino acid sequence: CAWSRGIGGPTEALF.

A few counts support this clonotype. CDR3 sequence (DNA): TGTGCCAGCAGCCACCGGACAGGAGATAGCAATCAGCCCCAGCATTTT. Protein sequence: CASSHRTGDSNQPQHF. V usage is TRBV4-2 and J usage is TRBJ1-5; TRBD1 matches 7 bases. With V trimmed by 3 bases and J by 0 bases, 5 bases remained unmatched. The CDR3 spans 16 residues. Germline V gene data show CDR1 as LGHNA and CDR2 as YNFKEQ.

On this clonotype itself: A read error is likely here: a far larger clone is one base away. The chain couples TRBV7-2 to TRBJ2-1, with a tentative D call TRBD2 (5 bases). V was shortened by 5 bases and J by 4 bases, with 18 bases between the two germline ends. The CDR3 sequence is 16 residues long. CDR1 is SGHTA, CDR2 FQGNSA, per germline. The CDR3 region is CASSARESRPYNEQFF. CDR3 in DNA: TGTGCCAGCAGCGCTCGGGAATCCCGCCCATACAATGAGCAGTTCTTC.

This clonotype was seen ten or more times. This sequence joins TRBV7-2 and TRBJ2-3; D gene ambiguous. V lost 5 bases to trimming and J lost 3 bases, with 12 bases between them. The CDR3 length is 14 residues. Germline values: CDR1 SGHTA, CDR2 FQGNSA. The CDR3 nucleotides read TGTGCCAGCAGCCAACTAATATGGACAGATACGCAGTATTTT. The encoded protein is CASSQLIWTDTQYF. The variable domain in full, completed from reference TRBV7-2 and TRBJ2-3, reads GAGVSQSPSNKVTEKGKDVELRCDPISGHTALYWYRQSLGQGLEFLIYFQGNSAPDKSGLPSDRFSAERTGGSVSTLTIQRTQQEDSAVYLCASSQLIWTDTQYFGPGTRLTVL.

This clonotype showed up many times. The rearrangement uses TRBV2 and TRBJ2-4; no clear D. Germline values: CDR1 SNHLY, CDR2 FYNNEI. V was cut by 5 bases and J by 8 bases, with 10 bases left in between. The CDR3 runs 12 residues. This CDR3 reads CASSLGLDIQYF. The CDR3 nucleotides read TGTGCCAGCAGTCTGGGCCTAGACATTCAGTACTTC.

This clonotype came up many times. V and J are TRBV20-1 and TRBJ2-2; D is ambiguous. V dropped 3 bases and J dropped 0 bases, with 8 bases sitting between them. Germline-derived CDR1 and CDR2 are DFQATT and SNEGSKA (reference sequence). CDR3 length equals 14 residues. The CDR3 loop is CSASMVANTGELFF. DNA of the CDR3: TGCAGTGCTAGTATGGTAGCGAACACCGGGGAGCTGTTTTTT.

In this sample, this clonotype turned up a few times. V is TRBV7-6 and J is TRBJ1-5; no clear D gene. CDR1 is SGHVS, CDR2 FNYEAQ, per germline. Trimming left V 0 bases short and J 2 bases short, with 14 bases between. The CDR3 loop spans 17 amino acids. The CDR3 reads CASSLAPLVLGNQPQHF. CDR3 coding DNA: TGTGCCAGCAGCTTAGCTCCTTTGGTCCTTGGCAATCAGCCCCAGCATTTT.

The chain has TRBV19 and TRBJ2-1; unclear D gene. Germline V lookup: CDR1 LNHDA, CDR2 SQIVND (reference sequence). The CDR3 runs to 16 residues. Trimming removed 5 bases at V and 4 bases at J, with 18 bases between. CDR3 bases: TGTGCCAGTAGTCTAAGCGTCCGCGGCTGGTACAATGAGCAGTTCTTC. As protein: CASSLSVRGWYNEQFF.

V is TRBV28 and J is TRBJ2-7; weak D call: TRBD1 (6 bases). Trimming shortened V by 5 bases and J by 0 bases, and 14 bases separated the two germline ends. Germline loops: CDR1 MDHEN, CDR2 SYDVKM. The CDR3 totals 15 residues. The CDR3 sequence: CASSIRTDNSYEQYF. CDR3 nucleotides: TGTGCCAGCAGTATCCGGACAGACAACTCCTACGAGCAGTACTTC.

Concerning this clonotype itself: A much larger clonotype is one base distant, so this may be a read error. As DNA, the CDR3 is TGTGCCAGCGCAGCGGGAGGGCAAGAGACCCAGTACTTC. It translates to CASAAGGQETQYF. The rearrangement uses TRBV12-3 or TRBV12-4 and TRBJ2-1, with 10 bases that match TRBD2. The assigned J gene may be wrong: the sequence end matches TRBJ2-5 better. The CDR3 totals 13 residues.

This clonotype was counted ten times or more. The genes are TRBV5-1 and TRBJ1-2; D uncertain. This CDR3 is built from 14 residues. The V gene's germline CDR1 is SGHRS and CDR2 YFSETQ. The germline V and J ends were trimmed by 4 bases and 11 bases, with 21 bases remaining between them. The DNA of the CDR3 is TGCGCCAGCAGCCTGCTCATCGGGGAGAGGAGGTACACCTTC. Translated, it gives CASSLLIGERRYTF.

This clonotype showed up many times. The rearrangement links TRBV6-5 to TRBJ1-2; TRBD1 matches 10 bases. V lost 4 bases to trimming and J lost 5 bases; unmatched junction nucleotides: 4. Germline CDR1 reads MNHEY; CDR2 reads SVGAGI. The CDR3 extends over 14 amino acids. Here the CDR3 DNA reads TGTGCCAGCAGTTGGACAGGGGGATCTTATGGCTACACCTTC. It translates to CASSWTGGSYGYTF.

At least ten counts were recorded for this clonotype. The V call is TRBV7-2, the J call TRBJ2-5, with no clear D. The germline CDR1 and CDR2 sequences are SGHTA and FQGNSA. The CDR3 consists of 15 residues. With 6 bases removed from V and 4 bases from J, the gap between germline ends came to 18 bases. CDR3 nucleotides: TGTGCCAGCAGGGCTCCTAAGGATATAAGAGAGACCCAGTACTTC. This codes for CASRAPKDIRETQYF.

In the case of this clonotype: A much larger clone differs by one base, so this may be a read error. The chain links TRBV27 to TRBJ2-7; D uncertain. The germline V gene has CDR1 MNHEY and CDR2 SMNVEV (reference sequence). This CDR3 is 14 amino acids long. DNA for the CDR3: TGTGCCAGCAGCCGCTCCCAAGGTTTTGGCGAGCAGCACTTC. Translated, it gives CASSRSQGFGEQHF.

This clonotype came up many times. This chain links TRBV20-1 with TRBJ1-1; TRBD1 might be the D (5 bases). CDR3 length equals 14 residues. Looked up from germline, CDR1 is DFQATT and CDR2 is SNEGSKA (reference sequence). V shed 0 bases and J shed 4 bases, with 12 bases lying between them. This CDR3 reads CSARDGQSGTEAFF. The CDR3 DNA is TGCAGTGCTAGAGATGGACAATCCGGCACTGAAGCTTTCTTT.

This clonotype was observed at least ten times. This chain links TRBV12-3 or TRBV12-4 with TRBJ2-3, with 12 nucleotides matching TRBD2. CDR3 length equals 15 residues. The trim removed 6 bases at V and 6 bases at J, leaving 7 bases unmatched. The CDR3 bases are TGTGCCAGCAGCCCGACTAGCGGGAGACTCGATACGCAGTATTTT. This encodes CASSPTSGRLDTQYF.

This clonotype has only a few counts. A single base separates this from a much larger clone, so it may be a read error. The V gene is TRBV6-5, the J gene TRBJ2-1; D gene uncertain. The germline V gene encodes CDR1 MNHEY and CDR2 SVGAGI. This CDR3 contains 14 residues. V shed 0 bases and J shed 3 bases, with 6 bases lying between them. The CDR3 spells CASSYSGGYNEQFF. DNA of the CDR3: TGTGCCAGCAGTTACTCGGGCGGCTACAATGAGCAGTTCTTC.

This clonotype was detected ten times or more. The genes are TRBV29-1 and TRBJ2-7; D gene unclear. Germline CDR1 SQVTM, CDR2 ANQGSEA. This CDR3 has 11 residues. V dropped 7 bases and J dropped 3 bases, with 10 bases sitting between them. In DNA form, the CDR3 reads TGCAGCGCCGGCACAAACTACGAGCAGTACTTC. Amino acid sequence: CSAGTNYEQYF.

This clonotype was detected ten times or more. The chain carries TRBV2 and TRBJ2-2, with TRBD2 identical over 8 bases. The germline V gene has CDR1 SNHLY and CDR2 FYNNEI. V lost 6 bases and J lost 7; bases outside the gene matches: 4. The CDR3 covers 13 residues. DNA of the CDR3: TGTGCCAGCAGGCGGGAGGTTGGCGGGGAGCTGTTTTTT. As protein: CASRREVGGELFF.

The table lists this clonotype with many counts. CDR3 sequence reads: CSARERTSGSNEQFF. The CDR3 nucleotides read TGCAGTGCTAGAGAAAGGACTAGCGGGAGTAATGAGCAGTTCTTC. V is TRBV20-1 and J is TRBJ2-1; 13 bases map to TRBD2. This CDR3 contains 15 residues. The junction had 3 bases not matched to a gene; V was cut back by 0 bases and J by 7 bases. CDR1 is DFQATT and CDR2 is SNEGSKA in the germline V gene (reference sequence).

This clonotype occurred many times. The rearrangement uses TRBV12-3 or TRBV12-4 and TRBJ2-1; a possible D gene is TRBD1 (6 bases). The V end lost 5 bases, the J end lost 2 bases, and 10 bases lay between the germline ends. The CDR3 totals 14 residues. The CDR3 is CASSQGDTYNEQFF. CDR3 in DNA: TGTGCCAGCAGTCAAGGGGACACCTACAATGAGCAGTTCTTC.

This clonotype was seen repeatedly, ten times or more. The chain combines TRBV5-1 with TRBJ1-1; D is undetermined. The V and J ends lost 1 base and 1 base respectively, with 11 bases between them. The CDR3 totals 15 residues. CDR1 and CDR2 from the germline V gene are SGHRS and YFSETQ. CDR3 DNA sequence: TGCGCCAGCAGCTTGAAGTTAGGGTGGAACACTGAAGCTTTCTTT. This translates into CASSLKLGWNTEAFF. Drawing the rest from reference TRBV5-1 and TRBJ1-1, the complete variable domain is KAGVTQTPRYLIKTRGQQVTLSCSPISGHRSVSWYQQTPGQGLQFLFEYFSETQRNKGNFPGRFSGRQFSNSRSEMNVSTLELGDSALYLCASSLKLGWNTEAFFGQGTRLTVV.

Only a few counts were recorded for this clonotype. V gene TRBV7-6 combines with J gene TRBJ2-1; perhaps TRBD1 as D (6 bases). Germline CDR1 is SGHVS and CDR2 is FNYEAQ. The V and J ends lost 5 bases and 6 bases respectively, with 23 bases between them. The CDR3 is 17 residues long. The CDR3: CASSHPDSSGRFNEQFF. The CDR3 region has the DNA TGTGCCAGCAGCCACCCGGACAGTTCGGGGCGGTTCAATGAGCAGTTCTTC.

This clonotype was counted at least ten times. This chain links TRBV24-1 with TRBJ2-5; possibly TRBD1 for D (6 bases). CDR1 is KGHDR and CDR2 is SFDVKD in the germline V gene. This CDR3 contains 14 residues. Trimming shortened V by 4 bases and J by 5 bases, and 13 bases separated the two germline ends. The CDR3 reads CATSDSTGPETQYF. The CDR3 bases are TGTGCCACCAGTGACTCTACAGGGCCGGAGACCCAGTACTTC.

This clonotype was seen ten or more times. This chain connects TRBV11-2 to TRBJ2-1; D might be TRBD2 (5 bases). This CDR3 spans 14 amino acids. The ends were cut back, 5 bases at V and 9 bases at J, with 17 bases in the middle. The V gene's germline CDR1 is SGHAT and CDR2 FQNNGV. CDR3 in DNA: TGTGCCAGCAGCCTAGGGATAAGGGAGACTGAGCAGTTCTTC. This codes for CASSLGIRETEQFF. The variable domain in full, with the rest retrieved from reference TRBV11-2 and TRBJ2-1, is EAGVAQSPRYKIIEKRQSVAFWCNPISGHATLYWYQQILGQGPKLLIQFQNNGVVDDSQLPKDRFSAERLKGVDSTLKIQPAKLEDSAVYLCASSLGIRETEQFFGPGTRLTVL.

The J gene is TRBJ2-7, the V gene TRBV27; D is unresolved. Trimming cost V 8 bases and J 4 bases, with 9 bases left between them. The CDR3 spans 11 residues. The V gene's germline CDR1 is MNHEY and CDR2 SMNVEV (reference sequence). In DNA form, the CDR3 reads TGTGCCAGCGCGAGCATGTACGAGCAGTACTTC. Translating it yields CASASMYEQYF.

This clonotype was counted at least ten times. This chain joins TRBV5-1 and TRBJ2-1, with D unresolved. Deletions cut 5 bases from V and 10 bases from J, with 10 bases between. Germline-derived CDR1 and CDR2 are SGHRS and YFSETQ. CDR3 length: 11 residues. The CDR3 nucleotides are TGCGCCAGCAGACGGGTAGACGAGCAGTTCTTC. Translating it yields CASRRVDEQFF.

In its sample, this clonotype was seen many times. The J gene is TRBJ1-1, the V gene TRBV7-9, with D possibly matching TRBD1 (6 bases). The CDR3 loop spans 13 amino acids. Per the germline V gene, CDR1 is SEHNR and CDR2 is FQNEAQ (reference sequence). V lost 10 bases, J lost 5 bases, and 17 bases lay in between. CDR3 nucleotides: TGTGCCACCACTCCCACAGGGAAGACTGAAGCTTTCTTT. This translates into CATTPTGKTEAFF. Full variable domain (missing parts from reference TRBV7-9 and TRBJ1-1): DTGVSQNPRHKITKRGQNVTFRCDPISEHNRLYWYRQTLGQGPEFLTYFQNEAQLEKSRLLSDRFSAERPKGSFSTLEIQRTEQGDSAMYLCATTPTGKTEAFFGQGTRLTVV.

The chain recombines TRBV10-1 with TRBJ2-1; 7 positions match TRBD1. Germline loops: CDR1 WNHNN, CDR2 SYGVQD (reference sequence). The trim removed 2 bases at V and 5 bases at J, leaving 3 bases unmatched. The CDR3 is 14 residues long. CDR3 sequence (DNA): TGCGCCAGCAGTGAGGCCGGGACAGACAATGAGCAGTTCTTC. It translates to CASSEAGTDNEQFF.

This clonotype was seen ten or more times. The chain couples TRBV12-3 or TRBV12-4 to TRBJ2-1; tentatively, D is TRBD1 (7 bases). V was trimmed by 8 bases and J by 14 bases, leaving 19 bases between them. CDR3 length: 12 residues. The CDR3 protein is CASQGGGAKEFF. Here the CDR3 DNA reads TGTGCCAGCCAGGGGGGCGGGGCGAAGGAGTTCTTC.